This entry describes one T cell receptor beta chain. Its specificity is not known. The repertoire was sequenced with immunoSEQ multiplex PCR; TCRdb's copy has only in-frame clones and lacks some. This sample has hundreds of thousands of clones; around 96% occur once, and the top ten carry 0.11%. CD8 cells regarded as naive lacked CD45RO, were positively chosen for CCR7, and omitted terminally differentiated effector memory CD45RA+ cells. This sample stems from a study of shared clonotypes between healthy human individuals. Findings and limits, study-wide: Against clonotypes common to all four donors, non-shared ones had lower generation probabilities.

Germline V gene sequence: CDR1 SGHTA, CDR2 FQGTGA. V was shortened by 0 bases and J by 4 bases, with 17 bases between the two germline ends. This CDR3 is 17 amino acids long. This chain uses TRBV7-3 with TRBJ2-3, with D perhaps matching TRBD1 or TRBD2 (5 bases each). This TCR derives from a woman aged 30 to 39 in good health. Sequencing used naive CD8+ T cells sorted from blood. The CDR3 DNA reads as TGTGCCAGCAGCTTAACGGGACCTACTAGAGGCGCAGATACGCAGTATTTT. It is translated as CASSLTGPTRGADTQYF.